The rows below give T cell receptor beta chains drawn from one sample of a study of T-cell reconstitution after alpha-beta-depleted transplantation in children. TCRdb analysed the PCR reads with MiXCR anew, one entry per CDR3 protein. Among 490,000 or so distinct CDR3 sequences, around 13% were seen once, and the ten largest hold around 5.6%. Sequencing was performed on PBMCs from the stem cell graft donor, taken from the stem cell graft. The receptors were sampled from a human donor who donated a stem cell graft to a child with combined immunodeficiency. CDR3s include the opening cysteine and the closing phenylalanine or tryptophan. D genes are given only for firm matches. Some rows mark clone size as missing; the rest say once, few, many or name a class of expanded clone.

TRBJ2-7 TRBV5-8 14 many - TGTGCCAGCAGACCCAGAAGGGGCGCCTACGAGCAGTACTTC CASRPRRGAYEQYF
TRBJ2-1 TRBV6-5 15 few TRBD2 TGTGCCAGCAGTTACCCGACTAGCGGGAGAGGCGAGCAGTTCTTC CASSYPTSGRGEQFF
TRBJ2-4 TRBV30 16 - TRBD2 TGTGCCTGGAGTGTACCGGGAGCGGGAGAGGGAAACATTCAGTACTTC CAWSVPGAGEGNIQYF
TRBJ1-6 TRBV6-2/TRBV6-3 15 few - TGTGCCAGCAGACCCCCCGGGACGGGCGATTCACCCCTCCACTTT CASRPPGTGDSPLHF
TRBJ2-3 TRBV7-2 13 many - TGTGCCAGCAGCCATAAGGGGTCAGATACGCAGTATTTT CASSHKGSDTQYF
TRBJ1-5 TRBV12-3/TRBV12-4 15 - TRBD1 TGTGCCAGCAGGGTATCTGGGACAGACAATCAGCCCCAGCATTTT CASRVSGTDNQPQHF
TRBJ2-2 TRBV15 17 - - TGTGCCACCAGCAGAGATGGGCAGGGAACCGACACCGGGGAGCTGTTTTTT CATSRDGQGTDTGELFF
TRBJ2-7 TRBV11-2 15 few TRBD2 TGTGCCAGCAGCTTATTCCGGGAGGGAACCTACGAGCAGTACTTC CASSLFREGTYEQYF
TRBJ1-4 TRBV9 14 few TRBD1 TGTGCCAGCAGCATTCGGGACAGGGCGGAAAAACTGTTTTTT CASSIRDRAEKLFF
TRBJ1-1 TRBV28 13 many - TGTGCCAGCAGTTTATTCGATCGGGAAGGAGCTTTCTTT CASSLFDREGAFF
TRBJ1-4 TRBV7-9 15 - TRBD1 TGTGCCAGCAGCTCCAGGCAGGGGGCGAGTGAAAAACTGTTTTTT CASSSRQGASEKLFF
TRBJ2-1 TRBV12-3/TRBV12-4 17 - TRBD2 TGTGCCAGCAGCTTACAGACTAGCGGGAGGGCCTACAATGAGCAGTTCTTC CASSLQTSGRAYNEQFF